The following is a T cell receptor (beta chain) sequence with its context. No conserved phenylalanine or tryptophan ends this CDR3, so it is likely a read error. The sample belongs to a study of tumor and adjacent non-tumor tissue in lung cancer. In germline, CDR1 is SGHNT, CDR2 YENEEA. After removal of 5 bases from V and 6 bases from J, the junction contained 9 bases not matched to a gene. CDR3 length equals 16 residues. This sample's RNA came from whole unsorted tissue. More than 3 cm separated this lung sample from the edge of the tumor. The library came from three nested PCR rounds adapted from ARM-PCR protocols. Each CDR3 protein gets one entry after TCRdb re-called the multiplex PCR reads with MiXCR. The data show 40,000 to 45,000 distinct CDR3 sequences, approximately 59% seen once.

J is TRBJ2-2 and V is TRBV11-3, with 10 bases fitting TRBD2. Input material: distant non-tumor lung tissue. The receptor comes from a woman aged 40 to 55 with non-small cell lung cancer. The CDR3 protein is CASSTGVAGGAGELFL. The CDR3 coding sequence is TGTGCCAGCAGCACCGGGGTAGCGGGAGGCGCCGGGGAGCTGTTTTTA.